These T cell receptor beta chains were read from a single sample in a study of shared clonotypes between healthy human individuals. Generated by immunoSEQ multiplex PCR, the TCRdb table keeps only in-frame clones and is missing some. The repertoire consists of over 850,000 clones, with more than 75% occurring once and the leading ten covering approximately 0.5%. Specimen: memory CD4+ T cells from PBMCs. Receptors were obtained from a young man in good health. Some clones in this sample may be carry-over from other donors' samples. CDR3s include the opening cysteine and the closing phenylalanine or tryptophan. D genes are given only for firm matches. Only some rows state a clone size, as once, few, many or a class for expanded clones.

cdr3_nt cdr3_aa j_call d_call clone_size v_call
TGTGCCAGCAGCTTAGACAGAAATGAGCAGTTCTTC CASSLDRNEQFF TRBJ2-1 . . TRBV7-2
TGTGCCAGCAGCTTAGTTGGGGGCGGGGAGAGCTCCTACAATGAGCAGTTCTTC CASSLVGGGESSYNEQFF TRBJ2-1 . . TRBV11-2
TGTGCCAGCAGTTCCCGAGGGACAGGAGAATACGAGCAGTACTTC CASSSRGTGEYEQYF TRBJ2-7 TRBD1 . TRBV27
TGTGCCAGCAGCCCGGGGGGACAGTATGGCTACACCTTC CASSPGGQYGYTF TRBJ1-2 TRBD1 . TRBV11-2
TGTGCCAGCAGTCCCCAGGACATTCAGTACTTC CASSPQDIQYF TRBJ2-4 . once TRBV6-1
TGTGCCAGCTCACTACCGGGCTGGGGCTACACCTTC CASSLPGWGYTF TRBJ1-2 . . TRBV18
TGTGCCAGTAGTCCGCCGGGACAGACTGCTAACTATGGCTACACCTTC CASSPPGQTANYGYTF TRBJ1-2 TRBD1 . TRBV19
TGTGCCAGCAGCTTAACACCTAGCCGAGGACTCTACGAGCAGTACTTC CASSLTPSRGLYEQYF TRBJ2-7 . . TRBV7-3
TGCGCCAGCAGCTTGACTAGCGGGCTCCCCAGGGGTGATGAGCAGTTCTTC CASSLTSGLPRGDEQFF TRBJ2-1 TRBD2 . TRBV5-1
TGTGCCAGCAGCGAGGGGGTTCGCGAGACCCAGTACTTC CASSEGVRETQYF TRBJ2-5 . . TRBV9
TGTGCCAGCAGTTTTGGGACTAGCGGGATCTATGAGCAGTTCTTC CASSFGTSGIYEQFF TRBJ2-1 TRBD2 . TRBV6-6